This T cell receptor (beta chain) was obtained from a study of T cells after yellow fever vaccination. Notes on the study in general: The appearance of a small share of clonotypes in both CD4 and CD8 compartments was observed.

To note about this clonotype: Its matching antigen is unknown.

This CDR3 is built from 9 residues. V was trimmed by 8 bases and J by 1 base, leaving 2 bases between them. Germline lookup yields CDR1 DFQATT and CDR2 SNEGSKA (reference sequence). TCRdb itself ran the 5' RACE reads through MiXCR, one entry per CDR3 protein. The table includes hundreds of thousands of distinct CDR3 sequences, roughly an eighth detected once. The clonotype was recovered from a man aged 25-45 years who received the YFV17D yellow fever vaccine. The chain has TRBV20-1 and TRBJ1-1; D call uncertain. Sequences were derived from PBMCs, sampled on the day of the yellow fever booster vaccination. CDR3 coding DNA: TGCAGTACGAACACTGAAGCTTTCTTT. Residues: CSTNTEAFF.